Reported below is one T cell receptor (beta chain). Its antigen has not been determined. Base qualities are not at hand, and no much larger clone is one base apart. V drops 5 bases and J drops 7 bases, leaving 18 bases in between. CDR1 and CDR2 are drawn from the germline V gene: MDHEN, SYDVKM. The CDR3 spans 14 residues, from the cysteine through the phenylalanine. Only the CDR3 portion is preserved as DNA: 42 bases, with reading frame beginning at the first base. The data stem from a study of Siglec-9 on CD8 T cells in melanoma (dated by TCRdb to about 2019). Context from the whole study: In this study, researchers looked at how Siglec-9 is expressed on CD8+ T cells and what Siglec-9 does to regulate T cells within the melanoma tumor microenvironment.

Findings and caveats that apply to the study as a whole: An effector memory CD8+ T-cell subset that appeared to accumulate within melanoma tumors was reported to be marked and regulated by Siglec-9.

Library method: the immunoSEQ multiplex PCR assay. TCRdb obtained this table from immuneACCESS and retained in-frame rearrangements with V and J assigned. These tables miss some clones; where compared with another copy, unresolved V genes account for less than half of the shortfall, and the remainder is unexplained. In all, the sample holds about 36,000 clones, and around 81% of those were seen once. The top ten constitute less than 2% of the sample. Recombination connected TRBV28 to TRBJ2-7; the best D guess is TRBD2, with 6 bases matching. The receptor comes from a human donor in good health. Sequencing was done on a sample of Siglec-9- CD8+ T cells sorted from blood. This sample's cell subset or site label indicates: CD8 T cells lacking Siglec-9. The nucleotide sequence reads TGTGCCAGCAGTGGCGGGACCCGCCGGCGGGAGCAGTACTTC. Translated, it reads CASSGGTRRREQYF.